A selection of T cell receptor beta chains follows, all from one sample in a study of CD8 T cells in ankylosing spondylitis. In TCRdb, the 5' RACE reads were re-called with MiXCR into one record per CDR3 protein. The sample has approximately 190,000 distinct CDR3 sequences, over 10% seen once. Sequencing was performed on blood, either unsorted or a sorted T cell fraction (not recorded which). The receptors come from a female donor with ankylosing spondylitis or in good health (not recorded which). Each CDR3 is given with its conserved first and last residue. The D gene is left open where the match is weak. Size tells how often a clone was seen (once, few, many) or the class of an expanded clone, and some rows leave it out.

>.|TRBV7-8|TRBD2|TRBJ2-2
CASSLEGLAAGELFF
TGTGCCAGCAGCTTAGAGGGACTAGCCGCCGGGGAGCTGTTTTTT
>many|TRBV7-8|.|TRBJ1-2
CASSLAWGNGYTF
TGTGCCAGCAGCTTAGCTTGGGGAAATGGCTACACCTTC
>.|TRBV20-1|.|TRBJ2-7
CSASHRKKRQLYEQYF
TGCAGTGCTAGTCATCGTAAAAAGCGGCAACTCTACGAGCAGTACTTC
>many|TRBV9|.|TRBJ2-3
CASSVRADTQYF
TGTGCCAGCAGCGTTAGGGCAGATACGCAGTATTTT
>few|TRBV3-1|TRBD1|TRBJ1-4
CASSRDRGGWKKLFF
TGTGCCAGCAGCCGGGACAGGGGAGGGTGGAAAAAACTGTTTTTT
>many|TRBV7-2|TRBD1|TRBJ1-5
CASSLETGRNQPQHF
TGTGCCAGCAGCTTAGAGACAGGGAGGAATCAGCCCCAGCATTTT
>many|TRBV3-1|TRBD2|TRBJ2-5
CASSLLAGGQETQYF
TGTGCCAGCAGCCTACTAGCGGGAGGGCAAGAGACCCAGTACTTC
>.|TRBV27|.|TRBJ1-5
CASSLLPGKQPQHF
TGTGCCAGCAGTTTATTACCAGGCAAGCAGCCCCAGCATTTT
>many|TRBV4-3|TRBD2|TRBJ2-1
CASSQSDSGGYNEQFF
TGCGCCAGCAGCCAGTCAGATAGCGGGGGATACAATGAGCAGTTCTTC
>.|TRBV7-3|TRBD1|TRBJ2-2
CASSLQTGARTGELFF
TGTGCCAGCAGCTTACAGACAGGGGCACGTACCGGGGAGCTGTTTTTT
>many|TRBV7-9|.|TRBJ2-7
CASSVSRTEEQYF
TGTGCCAGCAGCGTATCTCGGACAGAAGAGCAGTACTTC
>.|TRBV27|.|TRBJ2-1
CASSLSSRAEASYNEQFF
TGTGCCAGCAGTTTATCGTCCAGAGCAGAGGCCTCCTACAATGAGCAGTTCTTC
>many|TRBV7-8|TRBD1|TRBJ2-1
CASSWTGGFNEQFF
TGTGCCAGCAGCTGGACAGGGGGCTTCAATGAGCAGTTCTTC
>many|TRBV12-3/TRBV12-4|.|TRBJ1-1
CASSSGWGEAFF
TGTGCCAGCAGTTCTGGGTGGGGAGAAGCTTTCTTT
>many|TRBV20-1|.|TRBJ2-5
CTPERAAAQYF
TGCACCCCGGAGAGGGCCGCGGCCCAGTACTTC
>.|TRBV7-2|.|TRBJ1-1
CASSTTTDRNTEAFF
TGTGCCAGCAGTACTACGACGGACCGTAACACTGAAGCTTTCTTT
>few|TRBV5-1|.|TRBJ2-1
CASTLKGEQFF
TGCGCCAGCACTCTGAAGGGTGAGCAGTTCTTC
>many|TRBV12-3/TRBV12-4|.|TRBJ2-7
CASSLGITYEQYF
TGTGCCAGCAGTTTGGGGATAACCTACGAGCAGTACTTC
>.|TRBV29-1|.|TRBJ2-7
CSGLEGPLEQYF
TGCAGCGGCCTCGAGGGTCCCCTCGAGCAGTACTTC
>.|TRBV3-1|.|TRBJ2-1
CASSQDVQNNEQFF
TGTGCCAGCAGCCAAGATGTACAGAACAATGAGCAGTTCTTC